This T cell receptor (beta chain) was identified during a study of blood T cell repertoires in COVID-19. Study-level information: The United States, Italy and Spain provided the acute and convalescent COVID-19 samples.

Original processing methods: Reference gene primer amplification gave nucleated cell count estimates. TCRdb's table, derived via immunoSEQ multiplex PCR, lists solely in-frame clones and lacks some. For V, J and clone size, that table is used; D and trimming come from the DNA. Found here are 150,000 to 200,000 clones, approximately 85% of them singletons; the top ten hold about 9.7%. This CDR3 is 14 amino acids long. CDR1 and CDR2 from the germline V gene are MDHEN and SYDVKM. V was trimmed by 2 bases and J by 5 bases, leaving 13 bases between them. Two consecutive negative NP/OP PCR tests, clearance, or resolved symptoms defined Cohort 3 recovery.

The specimen sequenced was PBMCs or T cells enriched from blood (not recorded which). The V call is TRBV28, the J call TRBJ2-7; D is unresolved. The sequence was obtained from a woman in her 30s who had recovered from COVID-19. CDR3 sequence reads: CASSLTPKVNEQYF. As DNA, the CDR3 is TGTGCCAGCAGTTTAACACCAAAAGTCAACGAGCAGTACTTC.